This TCR beta chain was found in a study of cytomegalovirus exposure and HLA in healthy donors. The protocol was immunoSEQ multiplex PCR, while the TCRdb copy is restricted to in-frame clones and leaves out a portion. Of 200,000 to 250,000 clones detected, approximately 82% appear once; the ten largest clones hold roughly 5.7%. This clonotype was obtained from a woman between 18 and 29 years old in good health and CMV-seronegative. The sequenced sample consisted of PBMCs.

This CDR3 is CASSLVRGTGELFF. In nucleotides, the CDR3 is TGTGCCAGCAGCTTAGTTCGCGGTACCGGGGAGCTGTTTTTT. This chain joins TRBV11-3 and TRBJ2-2; D gene uncertain. Germline V CDR1 and CDR2: SGHNT, YENEEA. V shed 1 base and J shed 5 bases, with 8 bases lying between them. The CDR3 runs 14 residues.